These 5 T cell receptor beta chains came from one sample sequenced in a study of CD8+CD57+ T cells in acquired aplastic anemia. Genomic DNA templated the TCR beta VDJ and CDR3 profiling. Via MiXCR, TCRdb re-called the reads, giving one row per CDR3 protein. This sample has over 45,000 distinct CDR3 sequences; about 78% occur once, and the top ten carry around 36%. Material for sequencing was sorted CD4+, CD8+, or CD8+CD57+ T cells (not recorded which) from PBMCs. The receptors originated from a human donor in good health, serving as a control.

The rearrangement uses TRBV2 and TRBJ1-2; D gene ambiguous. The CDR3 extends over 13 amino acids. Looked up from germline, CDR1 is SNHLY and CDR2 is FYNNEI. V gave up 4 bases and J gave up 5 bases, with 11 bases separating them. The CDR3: CASSAQSPYGYTF. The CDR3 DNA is TGTGCCAGCAGTGCACAGAGCCCATATGGCTACACCTTC. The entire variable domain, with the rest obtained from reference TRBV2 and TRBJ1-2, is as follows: EPEVTQTPSHQVTQMGQEVILRCVPISNHLYFYWYRQILGQKVEFLVSFYNNEISEKSEIFDDQFSVERPDGSNFTLKIRSTKLEDSAMYFCASSAQSPYGYTFGSGTRLTVV.

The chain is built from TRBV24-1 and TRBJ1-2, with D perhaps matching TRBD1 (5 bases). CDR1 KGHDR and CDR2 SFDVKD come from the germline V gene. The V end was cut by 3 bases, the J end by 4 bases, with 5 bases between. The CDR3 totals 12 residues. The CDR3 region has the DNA TGTGCCACCAGTGATGGGGGCTATGGCTACACCTTC. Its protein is CATSDGGYGYTF.

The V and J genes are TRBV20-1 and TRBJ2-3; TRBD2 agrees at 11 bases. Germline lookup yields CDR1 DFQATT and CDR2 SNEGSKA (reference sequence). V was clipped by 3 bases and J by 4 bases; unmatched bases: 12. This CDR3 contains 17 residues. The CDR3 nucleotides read TGCAGTGCTAGCCCCCTCTCTAGCGGGGGGAATCCAGATACGCAGTATTTT. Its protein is CSASPLSSGGNPDTQYF.

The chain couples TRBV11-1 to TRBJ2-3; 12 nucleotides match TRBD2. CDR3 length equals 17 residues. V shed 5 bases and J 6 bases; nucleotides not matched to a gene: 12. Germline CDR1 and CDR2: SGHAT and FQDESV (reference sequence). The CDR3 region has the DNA TGTGCCAGCAGCCCGCGAGGGCTAGCGGGGGGGACGGATACGCAGTATTTT. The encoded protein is CASSPRGLAGGTDTQYF.

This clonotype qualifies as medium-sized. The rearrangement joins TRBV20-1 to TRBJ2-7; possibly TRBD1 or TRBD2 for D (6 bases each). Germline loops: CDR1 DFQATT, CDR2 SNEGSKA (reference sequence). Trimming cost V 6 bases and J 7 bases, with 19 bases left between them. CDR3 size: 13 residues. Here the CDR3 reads CSAPLLEGEEQYF. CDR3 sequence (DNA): TGCAGTGCGCCCTTACTGGAGGGGGAAGAGCAGTACTTC.